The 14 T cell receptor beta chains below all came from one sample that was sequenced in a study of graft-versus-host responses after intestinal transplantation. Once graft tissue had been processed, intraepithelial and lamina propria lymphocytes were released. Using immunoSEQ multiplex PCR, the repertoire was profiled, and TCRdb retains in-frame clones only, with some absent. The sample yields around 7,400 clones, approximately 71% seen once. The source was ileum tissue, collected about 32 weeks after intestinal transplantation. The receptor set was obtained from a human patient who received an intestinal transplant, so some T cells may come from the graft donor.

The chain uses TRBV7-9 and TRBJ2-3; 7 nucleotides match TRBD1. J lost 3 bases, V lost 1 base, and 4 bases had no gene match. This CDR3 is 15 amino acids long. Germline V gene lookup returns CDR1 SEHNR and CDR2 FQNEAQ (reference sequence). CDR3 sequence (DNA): TGTGCCAGCAGCTTAGACGGGACAGAGACAGATACGCAGTATTTT. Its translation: CASSLDGTETDTQYF. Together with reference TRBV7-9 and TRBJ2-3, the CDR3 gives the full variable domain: DTGVSQNPRHKITKRGQNVTFRCDPISEHNRLYWYRQTLGQGPEFLTYFQNEAQLEKSRLLSDRFSAERPKGSFSTLEIQRTEQGDSAMYLCASSLDGTETDTQYFGPGTRLTVL.

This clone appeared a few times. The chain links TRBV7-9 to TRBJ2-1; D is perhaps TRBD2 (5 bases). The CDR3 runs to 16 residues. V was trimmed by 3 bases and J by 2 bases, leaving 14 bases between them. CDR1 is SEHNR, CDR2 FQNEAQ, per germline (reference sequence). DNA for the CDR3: TGTGCCAGCAGCTTGGGTCGGGGTTGGCCCTACAATGAGCAGTTCTTC. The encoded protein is CASSLGRGWPYNEQFF.

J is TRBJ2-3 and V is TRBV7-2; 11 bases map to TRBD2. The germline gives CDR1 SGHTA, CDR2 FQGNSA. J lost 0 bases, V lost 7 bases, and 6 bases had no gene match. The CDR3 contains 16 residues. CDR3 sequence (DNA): TGTGCCAGCACCTATAGCGGGGGGGATAGCACAGATACGCAGTATTTT. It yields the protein CASTYSGGDSTDTQYF.

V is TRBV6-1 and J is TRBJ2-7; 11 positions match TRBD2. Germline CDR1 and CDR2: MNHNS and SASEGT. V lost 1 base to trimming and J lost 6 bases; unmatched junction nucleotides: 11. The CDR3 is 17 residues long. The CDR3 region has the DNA TGTGCCAGCAGTGAAGTTTCGGGAGGGCTAGCGGGGGGCGAGCAGTACGTC. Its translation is CASSEVSGGLAGGEQYV.

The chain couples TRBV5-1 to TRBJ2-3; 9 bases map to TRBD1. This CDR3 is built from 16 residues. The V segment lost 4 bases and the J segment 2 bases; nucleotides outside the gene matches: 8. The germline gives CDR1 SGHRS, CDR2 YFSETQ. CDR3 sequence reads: CASSETGTGYTDTQYF. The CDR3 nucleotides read TGCGCCAGCAGCGAAACCGGGACAGGGTACACAGATACGCAGTATTTT.

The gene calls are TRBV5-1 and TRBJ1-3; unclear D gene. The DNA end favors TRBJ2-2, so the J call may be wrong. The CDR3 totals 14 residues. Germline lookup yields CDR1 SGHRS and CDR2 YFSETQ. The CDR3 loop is CASRVGSDTGELFF. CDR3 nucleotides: TGCGCCAGCAGGGTAGGGTCGGACACCGGGGAGCTGTTTTTT.

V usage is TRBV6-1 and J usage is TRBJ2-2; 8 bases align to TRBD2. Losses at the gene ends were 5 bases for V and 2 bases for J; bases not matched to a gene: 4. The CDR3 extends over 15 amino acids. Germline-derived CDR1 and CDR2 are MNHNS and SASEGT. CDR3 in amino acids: CASSRRGANTGELFF. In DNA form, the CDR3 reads TGTGCCAGCAGTCGGCGGGGGGCCAACACCGGGGAGCTGTTTTTT.

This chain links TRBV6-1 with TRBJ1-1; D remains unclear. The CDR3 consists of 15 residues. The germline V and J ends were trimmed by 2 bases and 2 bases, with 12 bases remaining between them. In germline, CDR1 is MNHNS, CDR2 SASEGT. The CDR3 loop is CASSEYSVYNTEAFF. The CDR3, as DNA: TGTGCCAGCAGTGAATATTCGGTATATAACACTGAAGCTTTCTTT.

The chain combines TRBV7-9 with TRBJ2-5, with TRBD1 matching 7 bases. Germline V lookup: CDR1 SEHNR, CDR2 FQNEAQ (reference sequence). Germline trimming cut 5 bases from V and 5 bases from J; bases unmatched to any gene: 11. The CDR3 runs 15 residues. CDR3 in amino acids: CASSVRQGVEETQYF. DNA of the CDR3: TGTGCCAGCAGCGTGAGACAGGGAGTGGAGGAGACCCAGTACTTC.

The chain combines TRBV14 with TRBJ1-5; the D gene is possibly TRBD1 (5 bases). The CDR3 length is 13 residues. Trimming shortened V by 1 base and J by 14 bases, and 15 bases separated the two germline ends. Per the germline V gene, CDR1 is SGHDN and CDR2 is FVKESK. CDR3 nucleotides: TGTGCCAGCAGCCAAGGTCACAGGAGCTCGGAGCATTTT. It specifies CASSQGHRSSEHF.

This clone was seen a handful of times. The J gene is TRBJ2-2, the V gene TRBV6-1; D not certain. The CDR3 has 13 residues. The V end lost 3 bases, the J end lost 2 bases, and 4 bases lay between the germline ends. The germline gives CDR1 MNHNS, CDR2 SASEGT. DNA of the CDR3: TGTGCCAGCAGTGAGGTCAACACCGGGGAGCTGTTTTTT. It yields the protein CASSEVNTGELFF.

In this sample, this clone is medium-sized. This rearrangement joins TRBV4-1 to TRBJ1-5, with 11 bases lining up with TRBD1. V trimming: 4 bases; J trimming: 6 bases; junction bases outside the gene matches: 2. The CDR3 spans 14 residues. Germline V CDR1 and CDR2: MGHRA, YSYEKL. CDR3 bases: TGCGCCAGCAGCCCGGACAGGGGGCTTCAGCCCCAGCATTTT. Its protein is CASSPDRGLQPQHF.

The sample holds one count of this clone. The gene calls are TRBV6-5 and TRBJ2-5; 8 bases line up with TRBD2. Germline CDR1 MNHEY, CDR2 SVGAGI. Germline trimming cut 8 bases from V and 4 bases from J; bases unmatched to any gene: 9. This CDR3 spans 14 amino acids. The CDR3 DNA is TGTGCCAGCCGTCTCACGGGGGGGCGAGAGACCCAGTACTTC. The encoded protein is CASRLTGGRETQYF.

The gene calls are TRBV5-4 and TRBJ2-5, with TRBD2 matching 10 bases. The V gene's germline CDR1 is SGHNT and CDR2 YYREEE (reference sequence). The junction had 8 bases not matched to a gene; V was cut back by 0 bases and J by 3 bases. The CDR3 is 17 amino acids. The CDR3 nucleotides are TGTGCCAGCAGCTTGGTTCTAGCGGGGGCCCGTGAAGAGACCCAGTACTTC. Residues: CASSLVLAGAREETQYF.